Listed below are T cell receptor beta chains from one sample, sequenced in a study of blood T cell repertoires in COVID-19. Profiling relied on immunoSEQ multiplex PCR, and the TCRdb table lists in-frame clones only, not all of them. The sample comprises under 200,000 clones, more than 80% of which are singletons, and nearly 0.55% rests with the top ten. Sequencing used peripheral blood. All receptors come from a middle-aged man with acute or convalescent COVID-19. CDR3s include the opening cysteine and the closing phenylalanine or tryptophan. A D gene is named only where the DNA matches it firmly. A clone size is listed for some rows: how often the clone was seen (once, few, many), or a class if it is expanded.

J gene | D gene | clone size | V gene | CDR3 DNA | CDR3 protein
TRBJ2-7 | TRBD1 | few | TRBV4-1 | TGCGCCAGCAGCCCACCCCCGGTGGACAGGGGGCCCCGCGAGCAGTACTTC | CASSPPPVDRGPREQYF
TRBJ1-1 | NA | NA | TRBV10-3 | TGTGCCATCAGTGAGGGGGGGGCACCTGAAGCTTTCTTT | CAISEGGAPEAFF
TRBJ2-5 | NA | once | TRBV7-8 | TGTGCCAGCAGCCCTCGATTAGGGGGTATAGAGACCCAGTACTTC | CASSPRLGGIETQYF
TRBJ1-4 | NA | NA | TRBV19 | TGTGCCAGTAGTATGTGGGGCGCGGGAGAAAAACTGTTTTTT | CASSMWGAGEKLFF
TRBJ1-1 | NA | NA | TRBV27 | TGTGCCAGCAGTTTATCTGGCAGGGCTATTGAAGCTTTCTTT | CASSLSGRAIEAFF
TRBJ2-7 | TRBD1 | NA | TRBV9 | TGTGCCAGCAGTCCGGACAGGGGGCGCCGGCGGGTCCTCTCCTACGAGCAGTACTTC | CASSPDRGRRRVLSYEQYF
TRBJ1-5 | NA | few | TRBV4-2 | TGTGCCAGCAGCCAAGATGGAGGGGAAAACAATCAGCCCCAGCATTTT | CASSQDGGENNQPQHF
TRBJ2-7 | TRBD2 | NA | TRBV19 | TGTGCCAGTAGTCCGCGCGGTACTAGCGAGGCCTACGAGCAGTACTTC | CASSPRGTSEAYEQYF
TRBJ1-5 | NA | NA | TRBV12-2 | TGTGCAAGTCGCTTAGTAGCTGGGGGAGGGAATCAGCCCCAGCATTTT | CASRLVAGGGNQPQHF
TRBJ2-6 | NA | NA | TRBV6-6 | TGTGCCACACAAAATTCCAGGGCCGCTGGGGCCAACGTCCTGACTTTC | CATQNSRAAGANVLTF
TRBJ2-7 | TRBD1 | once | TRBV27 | TGTGCCAGCAGTTTAACAGGACAGGGGTACGAGCAGTACTTC | CASSLTGQGYEQYF
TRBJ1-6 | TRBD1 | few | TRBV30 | TGTGCCTGGAATTACAGGGGATCCCCTAACTATAATTCACCCCTCCACTTT | CAWNYRGSPNYNSPLHF
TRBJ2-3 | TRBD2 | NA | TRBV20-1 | TGCAGTGCTAGTTCACTAGCGCCCACAGATACGCAGTATTTT | CSASSLAPTDTQYF
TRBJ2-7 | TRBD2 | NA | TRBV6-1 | TGTGCCAGCAGTGAAGCTGGGAGCGGGGACCCCTACGAGCAGTACTTC | CASSEAGSGDPYEQYF
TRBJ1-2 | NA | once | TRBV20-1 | TGCAGTGCTAGGACAGTCGGGGGCTACACCTTC | CSARTVGGYTF
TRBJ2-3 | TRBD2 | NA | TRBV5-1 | TGCGCCAGCAGCTTAACCCCGGGAGGTTCCCCCACAGATACGCAGTATTTT | CASSLTPGGSPTDTQYF
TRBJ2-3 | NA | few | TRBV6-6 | TGTGCCAGTAACTCGGTGGCAGATACGCAGTATTTT | CASNSVADTQYF
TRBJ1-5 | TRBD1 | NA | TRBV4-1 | TGCGCCAGCAGCCACCGCGGACAGGGAGATCAGCCCCAGCATTTT | CASSHRGQGDQPQHF
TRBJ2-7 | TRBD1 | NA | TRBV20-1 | TGCAGTGCTAGTTTACCGGGACAGGGTCACGAGCAGTACTTC | CSASLPGQGHEQYF
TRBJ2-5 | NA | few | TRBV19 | TGTGCCAGTAGTATAAACAGACAAGAGACCCAGTACTTC | CASSINRQETQYF
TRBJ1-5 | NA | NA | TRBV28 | TGTGCCAGCACCTTGGCAGGGGGCAATCAGCCCCAGCATTTT | CASTLAGGNQPQHF
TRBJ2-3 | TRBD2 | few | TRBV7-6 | TGTGCCAGCAGCCCGGGGGCGGGAGGTGCAGATACGCAGTATTTT | CASSPGAGGADTQYF
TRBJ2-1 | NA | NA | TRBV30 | TGTGCCTGGAGTGTACGGGGAACATACAATGAGCAGTTCTTC | CAWSVRGTYNEQFF
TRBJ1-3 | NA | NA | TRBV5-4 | TGTGCCAGCAGCCCTAGGGGATCCGGCAACACCATATATTTT | CASSPRGSGNTIYF
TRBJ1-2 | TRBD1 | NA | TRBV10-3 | TGTGCCATCAGTGACACTGGGACAGGGGCTAGTTACTTC | CAISDTGTGASYF
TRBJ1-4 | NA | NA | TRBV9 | TGTGCCAGCAGCGTAGCTCCTCTGGGCGAAAAACTGTTTTTT | CASSVAPLGEKLFF
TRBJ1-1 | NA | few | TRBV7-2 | TGTGCCAGCAGCTTAGCGTGGGGGCGGGACACTGAAGCTTTCTTT | CASSLAWGRDTEAFF
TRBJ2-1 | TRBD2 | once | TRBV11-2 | TGTGCCAGCAGCTTAGGGACTAGCGGCGATGAGCAGTTCTTC | CASSLGTSGDEQFF
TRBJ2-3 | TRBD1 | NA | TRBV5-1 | TGCGCCAGCAGCTCAACAGGGGCACGCACAGATACGCAGTATTTT | CASSSTGARTDTQYF
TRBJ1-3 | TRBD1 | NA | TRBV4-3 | TGCGCCAGCAGCCAGGGACAGGGGGCTGGAAACACCATATATTTT | CASSQGQGAGNTIYF
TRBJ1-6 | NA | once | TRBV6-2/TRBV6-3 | TGTGCCAGCAGCCACAGGGCACGGGATTCACCCCTCCACTTT | CASSHRARDSPLHF
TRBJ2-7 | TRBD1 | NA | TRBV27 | TGTGCCAGCAGTTTTTGGGACAGGGGCTACGAGCAGTACTTC | CASSFWDRGYEQYF
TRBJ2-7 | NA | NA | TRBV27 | TGTGCCAGCAGCCGATCTGGGAGAGCCTCCTACGAGCAGTACTTC | CASSRSGRASYEQYF
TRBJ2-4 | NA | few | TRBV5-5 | TGTGCCAGCAGCTTGGGGACAACCAAAAACATTCAGTACTTC | CASSLGTTKNIQYF
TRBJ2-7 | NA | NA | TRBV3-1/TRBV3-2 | TGTGCCAGCAGCCAAGATCGGGGGTACGAGCAGTACTTC | CASSQDRGYEQYF
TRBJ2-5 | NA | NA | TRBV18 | TGTGCCAGCTCACGGCCCAACCAAGAGACCCAGTACTTC | CASSRPNQETQYF
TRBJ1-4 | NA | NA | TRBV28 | TGTGCCAGCAGCCCTCGGGCAACTAATGAAAAACTGTTTTTT | CASSPRATNEKLFF
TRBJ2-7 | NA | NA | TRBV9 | TGTGCCAGCAGCGTAGGGCCCCCAGGCTACGAGCAGTACTTC | CASSVGPPGYEQYF
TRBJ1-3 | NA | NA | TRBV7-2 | TGTGCCAGCAGCTTAGCGGCGGGGCAGGTCTTCTCTGTGTATTTT | CASSLAAGQVFSVYF
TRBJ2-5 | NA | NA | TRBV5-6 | TGTGCCAGCAGCTTGGAACTAGCCCTGGGTGAGACCCAGTACTTC | CASSLELALGETQYF
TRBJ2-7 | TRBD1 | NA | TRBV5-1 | TGCGCCAGCAGCTCCCAGGGACAGGGCGCCTACGAGCAGTACTTC | CASSSQGQGAYEQYF
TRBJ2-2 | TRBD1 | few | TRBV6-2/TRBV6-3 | TGTGCCAGCAGTTACTCGTTGGGACAGGCAACAGGGGAGCTGTTTTTT | CASSYSLGQATGELFF
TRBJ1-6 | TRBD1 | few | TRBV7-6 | TGTGCCAGCAGCTTAGTGAGCGTAGGACAGGGAAGTTATTCACCCCTCCACTTT | CASSLVSVGQGSYSPLHF
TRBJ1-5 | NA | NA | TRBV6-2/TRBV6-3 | TGTGCCAGCAGTACCCGGGGGGGAAGCAATCAGCCCCAGCATTTT | CASSTRGGSNQPQHF
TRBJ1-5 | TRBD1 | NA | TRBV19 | TGTGCCAGTAGTATGGGACAGGTCTATCAGCCCCAGCATTTT | CASSMGQVYQPQHF
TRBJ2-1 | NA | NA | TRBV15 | TGTGCCACCAGCAGTAGCGTAACGCCTTACAATGAGCAGTTCTTC | CATSSSVTPYNEQFF
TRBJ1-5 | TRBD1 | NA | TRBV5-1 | TGCGCCAGCAGCTTGGGACAGGGCAGTCAGCCCCAGCATTTT | CASSLGQGSQPQHF
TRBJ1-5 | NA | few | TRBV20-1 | TGCAGTGCTAGTGCGACAGCTAATCAGCCCCAGCATTTT | CSASATANQPQHF
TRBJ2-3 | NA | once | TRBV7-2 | TGTGCCAGCAGCCAGGACTACTACACAGATACGCAGTATTTT | CASSQDYYTDTQYF
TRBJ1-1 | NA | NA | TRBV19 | TGTGCCAGTAGTATAGATGTGGGGCTTGGGAACACTGAAGCTTTCTTT | CASSIDVGLGNTEAFF
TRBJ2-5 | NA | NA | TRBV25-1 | TGTGCCAGCAGTGAATTCCCACAGGGTGGGTCGGAGACCCAGTACTTC | CASSEFPQGGSETQYF
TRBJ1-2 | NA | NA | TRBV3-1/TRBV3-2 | TGTGCCAGCAGCCCGATGACAGCCTACTATGGCTACACCTTC | CASSPMTAYYGYTF
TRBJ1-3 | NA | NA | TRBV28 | TGTGCCAGCAGTTTAGGTAGATACAGCGGGTCTGGAAACACCATATATTTT | CASSLGRYSGSGNTIYF